Only a few counts were recorded for the clone carrying this T cell receptor beta chain. There are 13 residues in the CDR3. The germline V gene encodes CDR1 DFQATT and CDR2 SNEGSKA (reference sequence). This specimen comes from a study of T-cell memory formation after mild COVID-19. TCRdb re-derived calls from the 5' RACE reads in MiXCR, one entry per CDR3 protein. This sample has under 250,000 distinct CDR3 sequences; 15% occur once, and the top ten carry 2.1%. This clonotype was obtained from an adult woman who had mild COVID-19 (a few samples of this study predate the infection). Cell type and time point are not known. The chain combines TRBV20-1 with TRBJ2-7, with TRBD1 identical over 7 bases. What was sequenced was PBMCs or a T cell subset sorted from them (not recorded which). CDR3: CGTGQASSYEQYF. As DNA, the CDR3 is TGCGGCACCGGACAGGCGAGCTCCTACGAGCAGTACTTC.